This T cell receptor beta chain was captured by sequencing in a study of T cell clusters in autoimmune cytopenias. General study results and limits: Physiological T cell clusters of healthy donors were apparently absent in primary autoimmune cytopenia patients.

Each sample's input was around 250 ng genomic DNA, 38,000 or so genome equivalents. Germline CDR1 reads MNHEY; CDR2 reads SVGEGT. The length of the CDR3 is 12 residues. A word on this clonotype: As yet, its antigen is unknown.

TRB was amplified by touch-down multiplex PCR, primer pools A and B combined. TCRdb reprocessed the multiplex PCR reads and keeps a single row for each CDR3 protein, giving no DNA. The listing records about 3,600 distinct CDR3 sequences. The receptor was derived from a human donor with an autoimmune cytopenia or autoimmune hepatitis (not recorded which). The rearrangement uses TRBV6-2 or TRBV6-3 and TRBJ1-1; TCRdb outputs TRBD1, but without DNA this stays unchecked. The specimen was peripheral blood. The CDR3 here is CASSRTGFEAFF.